This T cell receptor beta chain came from a study of T cells in Graves' hyperthyroidism and ophthalmopathy. Researchers amplified the TCR beta CDR3 regions from RNA transcripts. The primer set for the first-round RT-PCR of the TCR CDR3 was HTBI. TCRdb re-analysed the multiplex PCR reads in MiXCR, keeping a single row per CDR3 protein. This sample has roughly 510,000 distinct CDR3 sequences, with 46% found just once. CDR1 is SGHTA and CDR2 is FQGNSA in the germline V gene. The CDR3 spans 15 residues. V gave up 5 bases and J gave up 0 bases, with 11 bases separating them. Broader study findings: Ophthalmopathy stood apart from stable hyperthyroidism in a 13 V-J model. Ophthalmopathy was model-predicted a median 6.5 months pre-onset. Blood held most thyroid clonotypes expanded above 0.001 frequency.

This clonotype was detected many times. Its antigen is currently unknown. Sequences were obtained from peripheral blood or thyroid tissue (not recorded which). The chain employs TRBV7-2 and TRBJ2-1; maybe TRBD1 (6 bases). This clonotype was obtained from an adult woman with Graves' disease, either hyperthyroidism or ophthalmopathy (not recorded which). The CDR3 loop is CASSPDRSSYNEQFF. CDR3 in DNA: TGTGCCAGCAGCCCCGACAGGAGCTCCTACAATGAGCAGTTCTTC.